A selection of T cell receptor beta chains follows, all from one sample in a study of a mutant IDH1 vaccine in newly diagnosed glioma. Produced via immunoSEQ multiplex PCR; TCRdb's table is partial and in-frame only. This sample carries roughly 68,000 clones, about four fifths of them seen once, and the ten largest clones take roughly 8%. Sequenced material: PBMCs, taken from a glioma patient treated with radiotherapy, temozolomide or both. These receptors were obtained from a man aged 50 to 59 with glioma. The CDR3 runs from the conserved cysteine through the conserved F or W. A D gene is named only where the DNA matches it firmly. For some rows the clone size is stated as once, few or many, or as a class when expanded; others skip it.

D	V	size	J	CDR3	DNA
-	TRBV4-2	once	TRBJ1-3	CASSQNRAQSTGNTIYF	TGTGCCAGCAGCCAAAATCGGGCCCAGAGTACTGGAAACACCATATATTTT
-	TRBV7-2	-	TRBJ1-6	CASSLGRGSMSPLHF	TGTGCCAGCAGCTTAGGAAGGGGGAGTATGTCACCCCTCCACTTT
-	TRBV2	-	TRBJ2-5	CASSWTDPRETQYF	TGTGCCAGCAGTTGGACAGACCCCAGGGAGACCCAGTACTTC
TRBD1	TRBV4-2	-	TRBJ1-2	CASSQEHGQGGGYTF	TGTGCCAGCAGCCAAGAGCATGGACAGGGAGGTGGCTACACCTTC
-	TRBV5-1	once	TRBJ2-7	CASSLLGGEQYF	TGCGCCAGCAGCTTACTAGGTGGGGAGCAGTACTTC
-	TRBV28	-	TRBJ1-2	CASSPNKGWLFDYGYTF	TGTGCCAGCAGTCCAAATAAGGGGTGGTTGTTTGATTATGGCTACACCTTC
TRBD1	TRBV5-6	-	TRBJ2-7	CASSPDTGQTSSYEQYF	TGTGCCAGCAGCCCCGATACGGGACAGACGAGCTCCTACGAGCAGTACTTC
-	TRBV6-5	-	TRBJ2-3	CASSFSGSGTDTQYF	TGTGCCAGCAGTTTCTCGGGTAGCGGCACAGATACGCAGTATTTT
TRBD2	TRBV5-1	-	TRBJ2-2	CASTHDGGSPGELFF	TGCGCCAGCACCCACGACGGGGGGAGTCCCGGGGAGCTGTTTTTT
-	TRBV5-4	-	TRBJ2-3	CASSLDLVSTDTQYF	TGTGCCAGCAGCTTAGACCTGGTCAGCACAGATACGCAGTATTTT
TRBD1	TRBV9	-	TRBJ2-2	CASSPGDRGRTGELFF	TGTGCCAGCAGCCCGGGGGACAGGGGGCGAACCGGGGAGCTGTTTTTT
TRBD2	TRBV10-2	-	TRBJ2-1	CASGRLISGVTGDEQFF	TGCGCCAGCGGGCGATTAATTAGCGGGGTCACCGGGGATGAGCAGTTCTTC
-	TRBV5-8	-	TRBJ2-2	CASTLPGTGELFF	TGTGCCAGCACTTTGCCGGGCACCGGGGAGCTGTTTTTT
-	TRBV2	-	TRBJ1-5	CASSDTGVSNQPQHF	TGTGCCAGCAGCGATACAGGTGTTAGCAATCAGCCCCAGCATTTT
-	TRBV5-6	few	TRBJ1-2	CASSKDLGYTF	TGTGCCAGCAGCAAGGACCTTGGCTACACCTTC
-	TRBV7-2	-	TRBJ2-6	CASSLRGAPSGANVLTF	TGTGCCAGCAGCTTAAGGGGCGCCCCCTCTGGGGCCAACGTCCTGACTTTC
TRBD1	TRBV5-1	-	TRBJ2-5	CASSLNTGGAETQYF	TGCGCCAGCAGCTTGAATACAGGGGGCGCGGAGACCCAGTACTTC
-	TRBV10-3	-	TRBJ1-2	CAISDRGSTNYGYTF	TGTGCCATCAGTGATAGGGGCAGCACTAACTATGGCTACACCTTC
-	TRBV19	-	TRBJ1-1	CASSIWGTEAFF	TGTGCCAGTAGTATCTGGGGCACTGAAGCTTTCTTT
-	TRBV5-1	few	TRBJ2-3	CASSLEGTVTDTQYF	TGCGCCAGCAGCTTGGAAGGTACGGTCACAGATACGCAGTATTTT
-	TRBV7-9	-	TRBJ1-3	CASSLPRGSGNTIYF	TGTGCCAGCAGCTTACCTCGAGGCTCTGGAAACACCATATATTTT
-	TRBV4-1	once	TRBJ2-5	CASSQDYLQETQYF	TGCGCCAGCAGCCAAGACTATCTTCAAGAGACCCAGTACTTC
-	TRBV6-6	-	TRBJ2-7	CASTGEDEQYF	TGTGCCAGCACCGGGGAGGATGAGCAGTACTTC
-	TRBV23-1	-	TRBJ2-2	CASSLSAGELFF	TGCGCCAGCAGTCTATCCGCCGGGGAGCTGTTTTTT
-	TRBV7-2	-	TRBJ1-3	CASSLTVSSGNTIYF	TGTGCCAGCAGCTTGACAGTGAGCTCTGGAAACACCATATATTTT
TRBD1	TRBV4-1	-	TRBJ1-1	CASSPLTGGENTEAFF	TGCGCCAGCAGCCCGCTGACAGGGGGGGAGAACACTGAAGCTTTCTTT
-	TRBV30	-	TRBJ2-3	CAFRGPDTQYF	TGTGCCTTCAGGGGCCCAGATACGCAGTATTTT
TRBD2	TRBV4-1	-	TRBJ2-7	CASSQEGGLAGREQYF	TGCGCCAGCAGCCAAGAAGGGGGACTAGCGGGGAGGGAGCAGTACTTC
-	TRBV20-1	-	TRBJ2-5	CSASDRDLPHF	TGCAGTGCTAGCGATCGGGATCTCCCCCACTTC